These 2 T cell receptor beta chains came from one sample sequenced in a study of response to subunit inactivated influenza vaccine. TCRdb reanalysed the RT-PCR reads using MiXCR and keeps one entry per CDR3 protein. The sample holds 700,000 to 800,000 distinct CDR3 sequences; about a fifth are singletons and the top ten take approximately 11%. The sample consisted of PBMCs from blood, taken 5 to 6 days after vaccination. Receptors originate from a man aged 45-60 years who received an inactivated influenza vaccine.

This clonotype was observed a few times. This sequence joins TRBV4-1 and TRBJ2-5; D not certain. CDR1 MGHRA and CDR2 YSYEKL come from the germline V gene. V was clipped by 1 base and J by 6 bases, with 3 bases between them. This CDR3 is built from 11 residues. The CDR3 DNA is TGCGCCAGCAGCCAAGTAAAGACCCAGTACTTC. Translated: CASSQVKTQYF.

For this clonotype: Its ends do not fully match the called genes, so a read error is possible. V is TRBV20-1 and J is TRBJ2-2; possible D gene TRBD1, 6 bases. The CDR3 is made up of 13 amino acids. Germline V lookup: CDR1 DFQATT, CDR2 SNEGSKA (reference sequence). In DNA form, the CDR3 reads TGCTGTGCTAGGCCAACAGGGACCGGGGAGCTGTTTTTT. Translated: CCARPTGTGELFF.